This is a list of T cell receptor beta chains from one sample in a study of blood T cell repertoires in COVID-19. Assay used: immunoSEQ multiplex PCR; TCRdb lists only in-frame clones, some missing. Of 120,000 or so clones detected, around 87% appear once; the ten largest clones hold about 4%. Source material: peripheral blood. Receptors were obtained from a woman in her sixties or seventies with COVID-19, enrolled during active disease. CDR3s include the opening cysteine and the closing phenylalanine or tryptophan. A D gene is named only where the DNA matches it firmly. Clone size, where shown, is once, few, many, or a class for clones that have expanded.

-	TRBV7-9	-	TRBJ1-1	TGTGCCAGCAGCTTAAGGGTCGGGCCCCGGGGTGAAGCTTTCTTT	CASSLRVGPRGEAFF
few	TRBV3-1/TRBV3-2	-	TRBJ1-1	TGTGCCAGCAGCTCGACAGACTTCCTTGAAGCTTTCTTT	CASSSTDFLEAFF
-	TRBV7-2	-	TRBJ2-5	TGTGCCAGCAGCTTAGTGGGGACACAAGAGACCCAGTACTTC	CASSLVGTQETQYF
-	TRBV2	TRBD1	TRBJ1-2	TGTGCCAGCAGTGAAGGTTCCGGGACAGGCCTAGGGGGCTACACCTTC	CASSEGSGTGLGGYTF
-	TRBV9	-	TRBJ2-1	TGTGCCAGCAGCGCTGGGCAGAATGAGCAGTTCTTC	CASSAGQNEQFF
-	TRBV4-3	TRBD1	TRBJ1-2	TGCGCCAGCAGCCTCGGACAGGGGGCGGACTATGGCTACACCTTC	CASSLGQGADYGYTF
-	TRBV6-2/TRBV6-3	-	TRBJ2-1	TGTGCCAGCAGTAGGGGGAATGAGCAGTTCTTC	CASSRGNEQFF
-	TRBV7-2	TRBD1	TRBJ1-1	TGTGCCAGCAGCAAACCGGGACAGGGGAACACTGAAGCTTTCTTT	CASSKPGQGNTEAFF
-	TRBV9	-	TRBJ1-2	TGTGCCAGCAGCGCCTCAGGGATAAAAAATGGCTACACCTTC	CASSASGIKNGYTF
-	TRBV4-2	TRBD1	TRBJ1-2	TGTGCCAGCAGCCAAGGGTTTAGGGGGCCTAGTGGCTACACCTTC	CASSQGFRGPSGYTF
-	TRBV5-4	-	TRBJ1-2	TGTGCCAGCAGCGATAGGACAGCTGGCTACACCTTC	CASSDRTAGYTF
-	TRBV19	TRBD1	TRBJ2-6	TGTGCCAGTAGTATAGCTTTCGGGACAGGGTCCCGAGGGGCCAACGTCCTGACTTTC	CASSIAFGTGSRGANVLTF
-	TRBV11-2	TRBD1	TRBJ1-3	TGTGCCAGCAGCTTCTCCGGGACAGGGTCTGGAAACACCATATATTTT	CASSFSGTGSGNTIYF
-	TRBV2	TRBD2	TRBJ2-3	TGTGCCAGCGGACCGGGACTAGCTGGTACGCAGTATTTT	CASGPGLAGTQYF
-	TRBV6-5	TRBD1	TRBJ1-1	TGTGCCAGCAGAAAACAGGGGGCGCATAACACTGAAGCTTTCTTT	CASRKQGAHNTEAFF
-	TRBV5-6	-	TRBJ2-3	TGTGCCAGCAGCTTGGTTCAGGGCACAGATACGCAGTATTTT	CASSLVQGTDTQYF
-	TRBV11-2	TRBD2	TRBJ2-7	TGTGCCAGCAGCTTAGACTCGACCTTTCGCGGGGGGTCCTACGAGCAGTACTTC	CASSLDSTFRGGSYEQYF
-	TRBV4-3	-	TRBJ1-2	TGCGCCAGCAGCCAAGAATCAAGTAGCCCCTATGGCTACACCTTC	CASSQESSSPYGYTF
-	TRBV5-1	-	TRBJ1-2	TGCGCCAGCAGCCACGTCGCGGGGGCGGACGGCTACACCTTC	CASSHVAGADGYTF
-	TRBV12-3/TRBV12-4	-	TRBJ1-5	TGTGCCAGCAGTTCCAGGGAAAATCAGCCCCAGCATTTT	CASSSRENQPQHF
-	TRBV27	TRBD1	TRBJ2-5	TGTGCCAGCTCGCCCCGTAGGACAGGGCGACAAGAGACCCAGTACTTC	CASSPRRTGRQETQYF
once	TRBV5-6	TRBD2	TRBJ2-3	TGTGCCAGCAGCTCAGGAATAGGACTAGCGTCTACAGATACGCAGTATTTT	CASSSGIGLASTDTQYF
-	TRBV27	-	TRBJ1-2	TGTGCCAGCACTCCTAATCCGGGAACAAGCTATGGCTACACCTTC	CASTPNPGTSYGYTF
-	TRBV4-2	-	TRBJ1-1	TGTGCCAGCAGCCCCTGGGGTAAGGGGCAGAACACTGAAGCTTTCTTT	CASSPWGKGQNTEAFF
-	TRBV7-9	-	TRBJ2-3	TGTGCCAGCAGCCCCGGGACTTCCAGCACAGATACGCAGTATTTT	CASSPGTSSTDTQYF
-	TRBV3-1/TRBV3-2	-	TRBJ1-4	TGTGCCAGCAGCCAAGATTATATAGGGGCAACTAATGAAAAACTGTTTTTT	CASSQDYIGATNEKLFF
-	TRBV4-3	TRBD2	TRBJ2-1	TGCGCCAGCAGCCAAGATCGGAGCGGGGGGTTATATGAGCAGTTCTTC	CASSQDRSGGLYEQFF
-	TRBV4-1	TRBD1	TRBJ2-5	TGCGCCAGCAGCGTTAGGACAGGCAGCGAGACCCAGTACTTC	CASSVRTGSETQYF
-	TRBV30	TRBD1	TRBJ1-1	TGTGCCTGGAGCCTCGCACAGGGGTTGGGGAAAGCTTTCTTT	CAWSLAQGLGKAFF
-	TRBV5-5	-	TRBJ1-5	TGTGCCAGCAGCTCCCTTGAGTATAGCAATCAGCCCCAGCATTTT	CASSSLEYSNQPQHF
few	TRBV5-1	-	TRBJ2-2	TGCGCCAGCAGCTTAGATAGAAACACCGGGGAGCTGTTTTTT	CASSLDRNTGELFF
-	TRBV19	-	TRBJ1-5	TGTGCCAGTAGTATAGAAGGAGAGGGCCATCAGCCCCAGCATTTT	CASSIEGEGHQPQHF
once	TRBV6-2/TRBV6-3	-	TRBJ1-5	TGTGCCAGCAGTTCTACCGATCCAGGGGGCAATCAGCCCCAGCATTTT	CASSSTDPGGNQPQHF
-	TRBV30	-	TRBJ1-1	TGTGCCTGGAGTGTACCATCTTACTTTCTTCTATCCTTCTTT	CAWSVPSYFLLSFF
-	TRBV6-5	-	TRBJ1-1	TGTGCCAGCAGACAAATGGACAGACAGAACACTGAAGCTTTCTTT	CASRQMDRQNTEAFF
-	TRBV18	TRBD1	TRBJ1-3	TGTGCCAGCTTACCAGGAGGGGGCGAAAACACCATATATTTT	CASLPGGGENTIYF
-	TRBV2	TRBD2	TRBJ2-5	TGTGCCAGCAGTCTCCAAGCGGGGTACCAAGAGACCCAGTACTTC	CASSLQAGYQETQYF
-	TRBV28	-	TRBJ2-7	TGTGCCAGCAGGTACCTATACGAGCAGTACTTC	CASRYLYEQYF
once	TRBV5-4	-	TRBJ1-4	TGTGCCAGCAGCTTGGAATTGAGTTCCGGAGGAAAACTGTTTTTT	CASSLELSSGGKLFF
-	TRBV9	TRBD2	TRBJ2-3	TGTGCCAGCAGCGTTAGTGGGGCCTGGGGGGGTACAGATACGCAGTATTTT	CASSVSGAWGGTDTQYF
-	TRBV27	-	TRBJ2-2	TGTGCCAGCGGTCTCTACCCTGAGAGGTCCGGGGAGCTGTTTTTT	CASGLYPERSGELFF
-	TRBV19	-	TRBJ2-2	TGTGCCAGTAGTATGGGCAACACCGGGGAGCTGTTTTTT	CASSMGNTGELFF
-	TRBV21-1	-	TRBJ2-7	TGTGCCAGCAGCGTTAGACAACGATCGTTC	CASSVRQRSF
-	TRBV18	-	TRBJ1-2	TGTGCCAGCTCACCGGATGAGGGTGGCGGCTACACCTTC	CASSPDEGGGYTF
once	TRBV6-5	-	TRBJ2-7	TGTGCCAGCAGTCCGAGTTCCGAGCAGTACTTC	CASSPSSEQYF
once	TRBV11-3	-	TRBJ1-3	TGTGCCAGCAGCTTAGGCCACTCTTCGGACACCATATATTTT	CASSLGHSSDTIYF
-	TRBV4-2	-	TRBJ2-7	TGTGCCAGCAGCTCCCAGGGGCCCTCTTACGAGCAGTACTTC	CASSSQGPSYEQYF
-	TRBV7-9	-	TRBJ1-5	TGTGCCAGCAGCACAGGGATTCTTCTTCAGCCCCAGCATTTT	CASSTGILLQPQHF
few	TRBV11-3	-	TRBJ1-1	TGTGCCAGCAGCTCAACAGGGACTGAAGCTTTCTTT	CASSSTGTEAFF
-	TRBV14	-	TRBJ1-1	TGTGCCAGCAGCCAAGCGCCGGGACTGAAGAACACTGAAGCTTTCTTT	CASSQAPGLKNTEAFF
-	TRBV9	-	TRBJ1-1	TGTGCCAGCAGCCTCAGTGATACGAACACTGAAGCTTTCTTT	CASSLSDTNTEAFF
-	TRBV7-3	TRBD1	TRBJ1-2	TGTGCCAGCAGCTTACGTGTCGGGACAGCCCTAAATCCCTATGGCTACACCTTC	CASSLRVGTALNPYGYTF
-	TRBV3-1/TRBV3-2	TRBD2	TRBJ2-3	TGTGCCAGCAGCCAAATCACTAGCGGCCGCACAGATACGCAGTATTTT	CASSQITSGRTDTQYF
-	TRBV6-5	TRBD1	TRBJ1-2	TGTGCCAGCAGTTCCCCCGGACAGGGGGCGATTGGCTACACCTTC	CASSSPGQGAIGYTF
-	TRBV3-1/TRBV3-2	TRBD2	TRBJ2-1	TGTGCCAGCAGCCAATCCGCGGGGGGCTACTACAATGAGCAGTTCTTC	CASSQSAGGYYNEQFF
-	TRBV15	TRBD2	TRBJ2-7	TGTGCCACCAGCAGAGATTTAGCGGGGGGTTACTACGAGCAGTACTTC	CATSRDLAGGYYEQYF
-	TRBV5-8	TRBD1	TRBJ2-7	TGTGCCAGCAGCTTGGGGACAGGGGGCCGCGAGCAGTACTTC	CASSLGTGGREQYF